The clone carrying this T cell receptor (beta chain) has only a few counts. The target antigen is unknown. These data belong to a study of long-term antiretroviral therapy in people with HIV. Notes on the study in general: Post-ART samples showed increased diversity that remained below transplant donor control levels. Collection spanned 2004 to 2017; ART regimens may be less effective than current ones.

The authors ran the immunoSEQ assay, v3.0, at survey level. Sequencing set out to capture about 35,000-55,000 T-cell genomes per sample. The repertoire was sequenced with immunoSEQ multiplex PCR; TCRdb's copy has only in-frame clones and lacks some. The table records 20,000 to 25,000 clones, roughly 84% of them present only once. The receptor's source is a man between 60 and 70 years old with HIV. The sample here was unsorted PBMCs, taken 1.3 years after starting antiretroviral therapy.

The CDR3, as DNA: TGTGCCACCAGCAGAGGGACAGGGTTAGGCGGGGAGCTGTTTTTT. The encoded protein is CATSRGTGLGGELFF. The chain uses TRBV15 and TRBJ2-2; TRBD1 matches at 8 bases. This CDR3 contains 15 residues. V lost 1 base to trimming and J lost 7 bases; unmatched junction nucleotides: 5. In germline, CDR1 is LNHNV, CDR2 YYDKDF (reference sequence).